This T cell receptor beta chain was documented in a study of cytomegalovirus exposure and HLA in healthy donors. Turning to the study itself: About 85 million unique TCRs from HLA-typed donors were held in an early release of data.

The germline gives CDR1 SNHLY, CDR2 FYNNEI. The CDR3 covers 15 residues. Trimming removed 3 bases from V and 0 bases from J, with 10 bases in between. The PCR used 60 Vbeta and 13 Jbeta primers. Assay used: immunoSEQ multiplex PCR; TCRdb lists only in-frame clones, some missing. Of 130,000 to 150,000 clones in the sample, about four fifths were seen once. Remarks on this clone: Its antigen is undetermined.

Nominally healthy donors were sampled, though unrecorded immune exposures were likely. Study-wide results and caveats: Some TCR beta chains (more than 150 of them) were listed as cytomegalovirus-associated. Immune exposure was documented only through CMV serostatus.

The TCR sequence derives from a woman between 18 and 30 years old in good health and CMV-seropositive. The gene calls are TRBV2 and TRBJ2-3; possible D gene TRBD1, 6 bases. The sample was PBMCs. The DNA for the CDR3 is TGTGCCAGCAGTGAGCAGGGGCCTAGCACAGATACGCAGTATTTT. Translation gives CASSEQGPSTDTQYF.